Each of the 8 T cell receptor beta chains below was sequenced from the same sample in a study of vaccination and CD4 T cells after COVID-19. Treatment denoted: roughly 11-day PBMC culture with coronavirus spike peptide pools or control peptides (ViraFEST assay). Sequenced with the Oncomine TCR Beta short-read assay was DNA taken from cultured CD4+ T cells. From the PCR reads, TCRdb called clonotypes with MiXCR, one entry per CDR3 protein. The top ten hold about 4% of the sample, which has tens of thousands of distinct CDR3 sequences, 66% seen once. Antigen specificity for these receptors is unknown. The source material was CD4+ T cells from blood, cultured in vitro. Receptor source: a human donor who had recovered from COVID-19.

This sequence joins TRBV2 and TRBJ1-5; no clear D. CDR1 SNHLY and CDR2 FYNNEI come from the germline V gene. This CDR3 has 13 amino acids. The V and J ends lost 7 bases and 0 bases respectively, with 7 bases between them. CDR3 bases: TGTGCCAGCAATAGATATAGCAATCAGCCCCAGCATTTT. Protein product: CASNRYSNQPQHF.

The chain joins TRBV7-3 to TRBJ2-2, with 14 bases matching TRBD2. V gave up 0 bases and J gave up 4 bases; unmatched junction bases: 10. Germline V gene data show CDR1 as SGHTA and CDR2 as FQGTGA. This CDR3 region has 20 residues. Here the CDR3 reads CASSLTPSGTSGSGTGELFF. CDR3 DNA: TGTGCCAGCAGCTTAACGCCAAGTGGGACTAGCGGGAGCGGCACCGGGGAGCTGTTTTTT.

This clonotype has only a few counts. The chain recombines TRBV6-1 with TRBJ1-1; D remains unclear. Germline lookup yields CDR1 MNHNS and CDR2 SASEGT. Trimming shortened V by 6 bases and J by 1 base, and 6 bases separated the two germline ends. The length of the CDR3 is 12 residues. CDR3 coding DNA: TGTGCCAGCAGCGGACGGAACACTGAAGCTTTCTTT. Translation gives CASSGRNTEAFF.

This chain joins TRBV5-4 and TRBJ2-6, with 7 bases lining up with TRBD1. This CDR3 comprises 14 residues. CDR1 and CDR2 (germline): SGHNT, YYREEE (reference sequence). V dropped 5 bases and J dropped 5; count of bases not matched to a gene: 4. This CDR3 reads CASSTGARANVLTF. CDR3 sequence (DNA): TGTGCCAGCAGTACAGGGGCAAGGGCCAACGTCCTGACTTTC.

The rearrangement joins TRBV7-2 to TRBJ2-7; D not resolved. Trimming took off 0 bases at V and 0 bases at J, with 9 bases between the two ends. Germline V gene lookup returns CDR1 SGHTA and CDR2 FQGNSA. The CDR3 is 15 amino acids. CDR3 sequence (DNA): TGTGCCAGCAGCTTAGCTTCCTCAAGCTCCTACGAGCAGTACTTC. Amino acids: CASSLASSSSYEQYF.

This clonotype was observed a handful of times. The chain has TRBV15 and TRBJ1-2; no clear D gene. Trimming took 0 bases from V and 4 from J, leaving 15 bases between them. The V gene's germline CDR1 is LNHNV and CDR2 YYDKDF (reference sequence). CDR3 length equals 16 residues. The CDR3 region has the DNA TGTGCCACCAGCAGAGATTACGTGGTACAGAGCTATGGCTACACCTTC. It specifies CATSRDYVVQSYGYTF.

This clonotype was found a few times. V usage is TRBV5-1 and J usage is TRBJ2-1, with 7 positions matching TRBD2. The germline CDR1 and CDR2 sequences are SGHRS and YFSETQ. The CDR3 extends over 14 amino acids. V trimming: 6 bases; J trimming: 1 base; junction bases outside the gene matches: 4. The CDR3 loop is CASTSGGSYNEQFF. The CDR3, as DNA: TGCGCCAGCACCTCGGGGGGATCCTACAATGAGCAGTTCTTC.

V gene TRBV20-1 combines with J gene TRBJ1-1, with 7 bases that match TRBD1. Per germline, CDR1 DFQATT and CDR2 SNEGSKA (reference sequence). The J segment lost 6 bases and the V segment lost 5 bases, leaving 6 bases of the junction unmatched. The CDR3 sequence is 12 residues long. This chain's CDR3 is CSAATGKSEAFF. CDR3 in DNA: TGCAGTGCTGCGACAGGGAAGTCTGAAGCTTTCTTT.